Presented here are 25 T cell receptor beta chains from one specimen sequenced in a study of PD-L1 blockade in urothelial cancer. Some clones are missing from TCRdb's copy, which holds only in-frame ones; the method was immunoSEQ multiplex PCR. The data hold more than 65,000 clones, with about 85% observed a single time. The sequencing here drew on PBMCs, taken around atezolizumab (anti-PD-L1) treatment. The receptors originated from a woman in her 70s with urothelial cancer.

V usage is TRBV30 and J usage is TRBJ1-4; 9 bases match TRBD1. This CDR3 region has 13 residues. Germline CDR1 is GTSNPN and CDR2 is SVGIG (reference sequence). The V gene end was trimmed by 4 bases and the J gene end by 4 bases; junction bases not matched to a gene: 1. This CDR3 is CAWNRGRNEKLFF. The CDR3 nucleotides read TGTGCCTGGAACAGGGGGCGTAATGAAAAACTGTTTTTT.

V and J are TRBV28 and TRBJ2-1, with D possibly matching TRBD1 (5 bases). This CDR3 contains 13 residues. Germline V gene sequence: CDR1 MDHEN, CDR2 SYDVKM. Trimming pared 3 bases from V and 15 bases from J, leaving 18 bases between. CDR3 protein: CASSFESGRKAFF. The CDR3 DNA reads as TGTGCCAGCAGTTTTGAGTCAGGGCGGAAGGCGTTCTTC.

The chain combines TRBV18 with TRBJ2-7; D possibly corresponds to TRBD1 (5 bases). The CDR3 covers 15 residues. Trimming pared 6 bases from V and 1 base from J, leaving 16 bases between. Per the germline V gene, CDR1 is KGHSH and CDR2 is LQKENI. The CDR3, as DNA: TGTGCCAGCTCCCCTATTCCGGACACTTCCTACGAGCAGTACTTC. It codes for CASSPIPDTSYEQYF.

This chain connects TRBV10-1 to TRBJ2-5, with 7 positions matching TRBD1. Germline-derived CDR1 and CDR2 are WNHNN and SYGVQD (reference sequence). This CDR3 is 15 amino acids long. V lost 5 bases, J lost 5 bases, and 11 bases stayed unmatched. The CDR3 DNA reads TGCGCCAGCAGTCAAAGAAGACAGGGTTCGGAGACCCAGTACTTC. Translating it yields CASSQRRQGSETQYF.

The genes are TRBV2 and TRBJ2-1, with 12 bases lining up with TRBD2. V gave up 4 bases and J gave up 3 bases; unmatched junction bases: 7. Germline V gene data show CDR1 as SNHLY and CDR2 as FYNNEI. The CDR3 runs to 17 residues. In DNA, the CDR3 is TGTGCCAGCAGTGGAGGGACTAGCGGGCTTCACTACAATGAGCAGTTCTTC. This translates into CASSGGTSGLHYNEQFF.

The rearrangement links TRBV19 to TRBJ1-5, with D tentatively TRBD1 (5 bases). Germline V CDR1 and CDR2: LNHDA, SQIVND (reference sequence). The germline V and J ends were trimmed by 7 bases and 5 bases, with 12 bases remaining between them. The CDR3 runs to 13 residues. CDR3 sequence: CASNGGRDQPQHF. CDR3 sequence (DNA): TGTGCCAGTAACGGGGGTAGGGATCAGCCCCAGCATTTT.

The V call is TRBV15, the J call TRBJ2-5; no firm D call. CDR1 is LNHNV, CDR2 YYDKDF, per germline (reference sequence). The CDR3 consists of 15 residues. Between the trimmed V and J ends, which lost 5 bases and 2 bases, there was a span of 15 bases. The CDR3 sequence: CATSRLILLQETQYF. The CDR3 nucleotides read TGTGCCACCAGCCGCCTAATTTTGCTTCAAGAGACCCAGTACTTC.

The chain is built from TRBV5-4 and TRBJ1-1, with D uncertain. The V end was cut by 0 bases, the J end by 8 bases, with 11 bases between. The CDR3 sequence is 13 residues long. Germline V gene sequence: CDR1 SGHNT, CDR2 YYREEE (reference sequence). Here the CDR3 reads CASSLGVTREAFF. The CDR3 DNA reads TGTGCCAGCAGCTTGGGGGTTACTAGAGAAGCTTTCTTT.

This chain links TRBV5-1 with TRBJ2-1, with TRBD2 identical over 16 bases. CDR1 and CDR2 from the germline V gene are SGHRS and YFSETQ. With 0 bases clipped from V and 0 bases from J, the junction kept 15 bases outside the gene matches. The CDR3 runs 23 residues. CDR3: CASSLDFERGLAGGLSSYNEQFF. In DNA, the CDR3 is TGCGCCAGCAGCTTGGATTTCGAAAGGGGACTAGCGGGAGGGTTAAGCTCCTACAATGAGCAGTTCTTC.

Sample share makes this clone medium-sized. The rearrangement uses TRBV30 and TRBJ1-1; D gene uncertain. Trimming shortened V by 3 bases and J by 6 bases, and 14 bases separated the two germline ends. The CDR3 totals 13 residues. The V gene's germline CDR1 is GTSNPN and CDR2 SVGIG (reference sequence). CDR3 sequence (DNA): TGTGCCTGGAGGGATTCCGGGATAGCTGAAGCTTTCTTT. Translating gives CAWRDSGIAEAFF.

The chain employs TRBV28 and TRBJ2-7; perhaps TRBD1 as D (7 bases). Trimming removed 5 bases at V and 0 bases at J, with 17 bases between. This CDR3 has 16 amino acids. Germline-derived CDR1 and CDR2 are MDHEN and SYDVKM. The DNA of the CDR3 is TGTGCCAGCAGTCCGCGGGACAGACTTCTCTCCTACGAGCAGTACTTC. This gives the protein CASSPRDRLLSYEQYF.

This chain connects TRBV11-2 to TRBJ2-2, with a possible D match to TRBD1 (6 bases). The CDR3 runs to 16 residues. Germline CDR1 is SGHAT and CDR2 is FQNNGV. V was clipped by 5 bases and J by 6 bases, with 19 bases between them. CDR3 protein: CASSTIRDTPAGELFF. In DNA, the CDR3 is TGTGCCAGCAGCACCATCCGGGACACCCCGGCCGGGGAGCTGTTTTTT.

This sequence joins TRBV29-1 and TRBJ2-1; D not certain. The CDR3 is 15 amino acids. Germline V lookup: CDR1 SQVTM, CDR2 ANQGSEA. Between the trimmed V and J ends, which lost 7 bases and 0 bases, there was a span of 16 bases. CDR3 DNA sequence: TGCAGCGAGACCGGAGCCCCTAGCTCCTACAATGAGCAGTTCTTC. Its protein is CSETGAPSSYNEQFF.

This chain uses TRBV5-1 with TRBJ2-1, with 14 bases that match TRBD2. The CDR3 sequence is 15 residues long. V gave up 4 bases and J gave up 7 bases; unmatched junction bases: 4. In germline, CDR1 is SGHRS, CDR2 YFSETQ. As DNA, the CDR3 is TGCGCCAGCAGCCTCCGGACTAGCGGGGGGAATGAGCAGTTCTTC. Its protein product is CASSLRTSGGNEQFF.

The chain recombines TRBV5-4 with TRBJ1-2, with D unresolved. With 3 bases removed from V and 2 bases from J, the gap between germline ends came to 8 bases. The germline gives CDR1 SGHNT, CDR2 YYREEE (reference sequence). This CDR3 is 13 amino acids long. In nucleotides, the CDR3 is TGTGCCAGCAGCTGGGGAGACAACTATGGCTACACCTTC. This encodes CASSWGDNYGYTF.

The chain has TRBV29-1 and TRBJ1-2; D possibly corresponds to TRBD1 (6 bases). V lost 4 bases and J 4 bases, leaving 16 bases between the germline ends. The CDR3 sequence is 14 residues long. Germline values: CDR1 SQVTM, CDR2 ANQGSEA. CDR3 sequence reads: CSVALGAGAYGYTF. CDR3 bases: TGCAGCGTTGCCCTCGGGGCAGGGGCCTATGGCTACACCTTC.

V gene TRBV6-1 combines with J gene TRBJ1-5, with a tentative D call TRBD1 (6 bases). Germline V lookup: CDR1 MNHNS, CDR2 SASEGT. This CDR3 is 14 amino acids long. Deletions cut 3 bases from V and 6 bases from J, with 12 bases between. This CDR3 reads CASSEYRVGQPQHF. CDR3 coding DNA: TGTGCCAGCAGTGAGTACAGGGTGGGTCAGCCCCAGCATTTT.

The chain links TRBV7-3 to TRBJ2-7; D possibly corresponds to TRBD1 (5 bases). The CDR3 has 14 residues. The V gene lost 0 bases and the J gene lost 1 base, with 7 bases spanning the gap. Looked up from germline, CDR1 is SGHTA and CDR2 is FQGTGA. This chain's CDR3 is CASSLTGVSYEQYF. CDR3 DNA: TGTGCCAGCAGCTTAACAGGGGTTTCCTACGAGCAGTACTTC.

This clone appeared a few times. The chain couples TRBV25-1 to TRBJ2-2; weak D call: TRBD1 (6 bases). Germline lookup yields CDR1 MGHDK and CDR2 SYGVNS. The CDR3 is 12 residues long. V was trimmed by 8 bases and J by 6 bases, leaving 10 bases between them. CDR3 residues: CASSYRAGELFF. As DNA, the CDR3 is TGTGCCAGCTCTTACAGGGCCGGGGAGCTGTTTTTT. Supplemented by reference TRBV25-1 and TRBJ2-2, the full variable domain reads EADIYQTPRYLVIGTGKKITLECSQTMGHDKMYWYQQDPGMELHLIHYSYGVNSTEKGDLSSESTVSRIRTEHFPLTLESARPSHTSQYLCASSYRAGELFFGEGSRLTVL.

CDR3 amino acids: CASSYASVAKNIQYF. In DNA form, the CDR3 reads TGTGCCAGCAGTTACGCTAGCGTAGCCAAAAACATTCAGTACTTC. V gene TRBV6-5 combines with J gene TRBJ2-4; weak D call: TRBD2 (6 bases). Trimming pared 2 bases from V and 0 bases from J, leaving 8 bases between. CDR1 and CDR2 (germline): MNHEY, SVGAGI. The CDR3 length is 15 residues.

The chain couples TRBV10-2 to TRBJ2-1; 10 nucleotides align to TRBD1. V shed 6 bases, J shed 6 bases, and the junction held 2 bases outside the gene matches. The CDR3 spans 13 residues. Germline CDR1 is WSHSY and CDR2 is SAAADI. CDR3 bases: TGCGCCAGCAGGGACAGGGGGATCAATGAGCAGTTCTTC. As protein: CASRDRGINEQFF.

This chain connects TRBV9 to TRBJ2-5, with D maybe TRBD2 (5 bases). The CDR3 contains 13 residues. The V end lost 0 bases, the J end lost 5 bases, and 8 bases lay between the germline ends. The germline CDR1 and CDR2 sequences are SGDLS and YYNGEE. The CDR3 loop is CASSVGREETQYF. CDR3 coding DNA: TGTGCCAGCAGCGTAGGTAGGGAGGAGACCCAGTACTTC.

The V and J genes are TRBV11-2 and TRBJ1-3; no reliable D call. CDR3 size: 17 residues. Germline V gives CDR1 SGHAT, CDR2 FQNNGV. V lost 2 bases and J 0 bases, leaving 14 bases between the germline ends. For the CDR3, the DNA is TGTGCCAGCAGCTTATTTCAACACGAAGACTCTGGAAACACCATATATTTT. It yields the protein CASSLFQHEDSGNTIYF.

This chain links TRBV19 with TRBJ1-5, with 7 nucleotides matching TRBD1. After removal of 7 bases from V and 2 bases from J, the junction contained 11 bases not matched to a gene. CDR3 length: 16 amino acids. Per germline, CDR1 LNHDA and CDR2 SQIVND (reference sequence). The CDR3 nucleotides read TGTGCCAGTAAGGGGCTGACAGGGATGGGCAATCAGCCCCAGCATTTT. Translation: CASKGLTGMGNQPQHF.

The chain employs TRBV18 and TRBJ1-5; TRBD1 agrees at 9 bases. With 3 bases clipped from V and 0 bases from J, the junction kept 3 bases outside the gene matches. Germline V gives CDR1 KGHSH, CDR2 LQKENI. CDR3 length equals 16 residues. CDR3 coding DNA: TGTGCCAGCTCACCGACAGGGGGGGGTAGCAATCAGCCCCAGCATTTT. Its protein product is CASSPTGGGSNQPQHF.